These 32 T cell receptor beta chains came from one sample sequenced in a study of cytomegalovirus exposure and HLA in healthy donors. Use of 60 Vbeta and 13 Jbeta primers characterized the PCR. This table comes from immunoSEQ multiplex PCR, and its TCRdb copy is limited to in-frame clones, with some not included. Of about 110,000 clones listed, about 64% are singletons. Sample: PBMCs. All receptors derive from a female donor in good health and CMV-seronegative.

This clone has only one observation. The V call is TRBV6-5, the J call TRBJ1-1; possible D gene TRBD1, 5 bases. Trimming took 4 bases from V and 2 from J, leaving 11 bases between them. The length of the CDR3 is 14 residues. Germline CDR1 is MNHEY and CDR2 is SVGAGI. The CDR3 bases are TGTGCCAGCAGTTGGGGCCAGTCCAACACTGAAGCTTTCTTT. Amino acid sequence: CASSWGQSNTEAFF.

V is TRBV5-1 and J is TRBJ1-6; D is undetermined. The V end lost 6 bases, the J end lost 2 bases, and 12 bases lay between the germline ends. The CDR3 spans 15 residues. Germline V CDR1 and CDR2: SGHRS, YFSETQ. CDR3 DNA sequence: TGCGCCAGCACGCCTTCAGAGGCCTATAATTCACCCCTCCACTTT. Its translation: CASTPSEAYNSPLHF.

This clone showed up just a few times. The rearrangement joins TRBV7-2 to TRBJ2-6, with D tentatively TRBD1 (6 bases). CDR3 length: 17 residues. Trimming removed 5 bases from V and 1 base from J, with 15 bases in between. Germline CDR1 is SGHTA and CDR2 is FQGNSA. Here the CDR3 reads CASSTRGRGSGANVLTF. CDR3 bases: TGTGCCAGCAGCACCCGAGGCAGGGGTTCTGGGGCCAACGTCCTGACTTTC. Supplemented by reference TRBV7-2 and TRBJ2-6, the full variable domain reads GAGVSQSPSNKVTEKGKDVELRCDPISGHTALYWYRQSLGQGLEFLIYFQGNSAPDKSGLPSDRFSAERTGGSVSTLTIQRTQQEDSAVYLCASSTRGRGSGANVLTFGAGSRLTVL.

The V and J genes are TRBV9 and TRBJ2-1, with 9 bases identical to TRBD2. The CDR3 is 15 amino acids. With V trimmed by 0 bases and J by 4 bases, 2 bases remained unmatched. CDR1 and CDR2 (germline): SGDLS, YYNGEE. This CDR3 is CASSVGGGGYNEQFF. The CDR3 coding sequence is TGTGCCAGCAGCGTAGGCGGGGGGGGGTACAATGAGCAGTTCTTC.

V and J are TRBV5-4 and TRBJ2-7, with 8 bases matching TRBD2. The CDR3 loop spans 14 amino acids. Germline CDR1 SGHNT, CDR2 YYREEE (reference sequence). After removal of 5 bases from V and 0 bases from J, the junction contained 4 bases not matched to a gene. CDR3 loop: CASRNSGSSYEQYF. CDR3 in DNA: TGTGCCAGCAGGAACAGCGGGAGCTCCTACGAGCAGTACTTC.

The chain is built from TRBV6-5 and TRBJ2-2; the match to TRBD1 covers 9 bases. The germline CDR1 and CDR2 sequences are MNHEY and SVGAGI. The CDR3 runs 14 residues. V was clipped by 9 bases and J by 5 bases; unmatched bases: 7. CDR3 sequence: CASAGTGFTGELFF. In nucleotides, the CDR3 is TGTGCCAGTGCCGGGACAGGGTTTACCGGGGAGCTGTTTTTT.

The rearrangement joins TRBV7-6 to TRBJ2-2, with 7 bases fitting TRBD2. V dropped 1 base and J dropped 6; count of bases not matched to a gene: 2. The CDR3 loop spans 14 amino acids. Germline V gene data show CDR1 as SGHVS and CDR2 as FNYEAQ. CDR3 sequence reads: CASSLVLAAGELFF. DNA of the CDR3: TGTGCCAGCAGCTTAGTGCTAGCGGCCGGGGAGCTGTTTTTT.

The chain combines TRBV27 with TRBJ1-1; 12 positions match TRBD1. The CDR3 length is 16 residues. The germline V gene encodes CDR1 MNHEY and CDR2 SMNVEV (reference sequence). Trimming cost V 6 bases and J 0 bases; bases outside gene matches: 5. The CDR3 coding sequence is TGTGCCAGCAGCCTCGGGACAGGGGGCGTGAACACTGAAGCTTTCTTT. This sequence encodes CASSLGTGGVNTEAFF.

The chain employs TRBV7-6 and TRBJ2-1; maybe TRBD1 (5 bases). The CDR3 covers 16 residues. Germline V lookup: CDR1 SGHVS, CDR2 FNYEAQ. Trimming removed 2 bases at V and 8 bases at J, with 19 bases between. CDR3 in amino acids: CASSLPSSTEIDEQFF. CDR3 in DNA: TGTGCCAGCAGCTTACCGTCTTCGACAGAGATAGATGAGCAGTTCTTC.

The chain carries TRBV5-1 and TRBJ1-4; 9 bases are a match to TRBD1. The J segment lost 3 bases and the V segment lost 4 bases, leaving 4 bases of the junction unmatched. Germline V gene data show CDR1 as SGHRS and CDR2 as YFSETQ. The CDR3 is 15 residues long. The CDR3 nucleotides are TGCGCCAGCAGCCTGACAGGGGGTTCTAATGAAAAACTGTTTTTT. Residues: CASSLTGGSNEKLFF.

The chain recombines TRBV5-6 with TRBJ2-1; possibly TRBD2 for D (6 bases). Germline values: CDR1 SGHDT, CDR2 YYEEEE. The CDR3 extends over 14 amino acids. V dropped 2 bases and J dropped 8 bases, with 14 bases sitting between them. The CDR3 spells CASSFGGTPYEQFF. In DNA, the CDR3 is TGTGCCAGCAGCTTTGGCGGGACCCCGTATGAGCAGTTCTTC.

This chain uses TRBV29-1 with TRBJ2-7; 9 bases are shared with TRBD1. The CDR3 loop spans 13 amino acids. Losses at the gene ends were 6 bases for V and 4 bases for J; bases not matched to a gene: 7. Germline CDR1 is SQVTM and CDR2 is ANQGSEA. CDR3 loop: CSVGTGHRYEQYF. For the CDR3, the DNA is TGCAGCGTGGGGACAGGGCATCGGTACGAGCAGTACTTC.

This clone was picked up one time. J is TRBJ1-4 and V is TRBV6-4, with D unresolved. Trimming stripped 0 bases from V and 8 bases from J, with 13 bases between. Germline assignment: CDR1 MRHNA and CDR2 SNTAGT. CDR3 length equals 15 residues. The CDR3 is CASSDSTAPGEKLFF. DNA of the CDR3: TGTGCCAGCAGTGACTCGACCGCCCCGGGGGAAAAACTGTTTTTT.

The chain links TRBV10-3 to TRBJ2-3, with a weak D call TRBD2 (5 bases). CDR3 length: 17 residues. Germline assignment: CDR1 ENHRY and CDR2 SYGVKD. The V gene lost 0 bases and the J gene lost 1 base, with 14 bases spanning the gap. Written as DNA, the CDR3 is TGTGCCATCAGTGAGTCGGTACGGGAATTCGGCACAGATACGCAGTATTTT. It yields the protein CAISESVREFGTDTQYF.

CDR3 DNA sequence: TGTGCCAGCAGCCTTAGGACTAGCGGCGCTATAGATACGCAGTATTTT. It is translated as CASSLRTSGAIDTQYF. The V gene is TRBV13, the J gene TRBJ2-3; 10 bases agree with TRBD2. Germline V gives CDR1 PRHDT, CDR2 FYEKMQ (reference sequence). The CDR3 totals 16 residues. The ends lost 5 bases at V and 5 bases at J; junction bases unmatched: 10.

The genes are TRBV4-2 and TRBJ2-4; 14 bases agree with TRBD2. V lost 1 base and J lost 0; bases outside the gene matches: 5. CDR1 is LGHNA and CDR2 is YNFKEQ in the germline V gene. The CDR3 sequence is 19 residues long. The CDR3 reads CASSQVGTSGSLAKNIQYF. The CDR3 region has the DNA TGTGCCAGCAGCCAAGTAGGGACTAGCGGGAGTCTAGCCAAAAACATTCAGTACTTC.

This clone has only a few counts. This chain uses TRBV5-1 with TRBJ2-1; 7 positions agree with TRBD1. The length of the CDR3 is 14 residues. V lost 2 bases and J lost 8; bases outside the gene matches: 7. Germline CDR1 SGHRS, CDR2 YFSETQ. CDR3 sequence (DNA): TGCGCCAGCAGCTTAGGGGGCGCAGAACATGAGCAGTTCTTC. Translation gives CASSLGGAEHEQFF.

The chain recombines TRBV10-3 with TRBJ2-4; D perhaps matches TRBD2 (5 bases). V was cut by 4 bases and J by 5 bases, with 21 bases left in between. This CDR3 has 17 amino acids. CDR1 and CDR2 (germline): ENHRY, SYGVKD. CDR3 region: CAISVSPVGRGENIQYF. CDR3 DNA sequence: TGTGCCATCAGTGTAAGTCCTGTCGGACGGGGAGAAAACATTCAGTACTTC.

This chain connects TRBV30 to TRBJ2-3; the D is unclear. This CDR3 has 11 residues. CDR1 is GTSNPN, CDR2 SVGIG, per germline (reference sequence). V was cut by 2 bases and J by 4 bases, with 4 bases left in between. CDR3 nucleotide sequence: TGTGCCTGGAGTCCGGCAGATACGCAGTATTTT. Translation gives CAWSPADTQYF.

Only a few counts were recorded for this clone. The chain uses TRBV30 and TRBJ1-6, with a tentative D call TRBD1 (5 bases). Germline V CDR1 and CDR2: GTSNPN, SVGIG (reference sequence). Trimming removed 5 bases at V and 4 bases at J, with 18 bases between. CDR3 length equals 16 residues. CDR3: CAWFARGDGYNSPLHF. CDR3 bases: TGTGCCTGGTTCGCTCGGGGGGACGGTTATAATTCACCCCTCCACTTT.

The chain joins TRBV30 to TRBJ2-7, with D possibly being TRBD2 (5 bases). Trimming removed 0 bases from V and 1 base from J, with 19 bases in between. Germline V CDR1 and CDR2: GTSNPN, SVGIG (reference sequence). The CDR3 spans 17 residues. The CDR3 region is CAWSVPELLGYSYEQYF. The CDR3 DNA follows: TGTGCCTGGAGTGTACCCGAACTACTAGGGTATTCCTACGAGCAGTACTTC.

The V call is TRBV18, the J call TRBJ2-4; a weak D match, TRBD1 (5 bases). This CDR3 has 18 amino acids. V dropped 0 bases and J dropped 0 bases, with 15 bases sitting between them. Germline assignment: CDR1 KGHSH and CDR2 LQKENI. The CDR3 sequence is CASSPPHVGELAKNIQYF. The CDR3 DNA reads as TGTGCCAGCTCACCACCCCACGTAGGGGAACTAGCCAAAAACATTCAGTACTTC.

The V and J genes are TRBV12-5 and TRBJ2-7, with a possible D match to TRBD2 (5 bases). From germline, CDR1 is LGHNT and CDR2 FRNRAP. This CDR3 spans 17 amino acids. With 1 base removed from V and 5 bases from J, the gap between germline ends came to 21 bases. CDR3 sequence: CASGLAPNFGSAHEQYF. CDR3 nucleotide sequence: TGTGCTAGTGGTTTGGCCCCTAATTTTGGGAGTGCCCACGAGCAGTACTTC. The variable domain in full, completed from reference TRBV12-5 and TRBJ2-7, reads DARVTQTPRHKVTEMGQEVTMRCQPILGHNTVFWYRQTMMQGLELLAYFRNRAPLDDSGMPKDRFSAEMPDATLATLKIQPSEPRDSAVYFCASGLAPNFGSAHEQYFGPGTRLTVT.

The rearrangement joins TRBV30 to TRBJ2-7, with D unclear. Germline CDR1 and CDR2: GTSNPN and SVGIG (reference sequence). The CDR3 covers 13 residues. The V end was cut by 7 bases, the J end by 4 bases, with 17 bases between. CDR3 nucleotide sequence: TGTGCCTCTCCGGGTCCTAACGGGTACGAGCAGTACTTC. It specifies CASPGPNGYEQYF. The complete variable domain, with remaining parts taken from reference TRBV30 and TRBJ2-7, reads SQTIHQWPATLVQPVGSPLSLECTVEGTSNPNLYWYRQAAGRGLQLLFYSVGIGQISSEVPQNLSASRPQDRQFILSSKKLLLSDSGFYLCASPGPNGYEQYFGPGTRLTVT.

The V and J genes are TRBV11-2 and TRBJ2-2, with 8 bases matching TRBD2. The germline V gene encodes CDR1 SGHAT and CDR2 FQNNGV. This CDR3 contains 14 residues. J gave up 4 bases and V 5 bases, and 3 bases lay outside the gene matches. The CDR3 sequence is CASSPAGATGELFF. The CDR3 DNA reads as TGTGCCAGCAGCCCAGCGGGAGCCACCGGGGAGCTGTTTTTT.

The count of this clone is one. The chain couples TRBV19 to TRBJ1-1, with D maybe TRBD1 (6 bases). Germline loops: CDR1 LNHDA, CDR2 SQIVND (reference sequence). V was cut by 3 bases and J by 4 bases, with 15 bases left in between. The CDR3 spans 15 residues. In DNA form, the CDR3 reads TGTGCCAGTAGTATCCCGATGGGGGCGGGCACTGAAGCTTTCTTT. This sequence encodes CASSIPMGAGTEAFF. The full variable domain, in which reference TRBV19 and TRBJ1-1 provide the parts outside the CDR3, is DGGITQSPKYLFRKEGQNVTLSCEQNLNHDAMYWYRQDPGQGLRLIYYSQIVNDFQKGDIAEGYSVSREKKESFPLTVTSAQKNPTAFYLCASSIPMGAGTEAFFGQGTRLTVV.

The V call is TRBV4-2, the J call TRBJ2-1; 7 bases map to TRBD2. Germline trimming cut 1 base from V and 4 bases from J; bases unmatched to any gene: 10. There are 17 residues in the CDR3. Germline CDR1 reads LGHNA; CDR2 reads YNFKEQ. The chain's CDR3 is CASSQVIVGRSYNEQFF. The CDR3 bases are TGTGCCAGCAGCCAAGTGATTGTCGGGAGGTCATACAATGAGCAGTTCTTC.

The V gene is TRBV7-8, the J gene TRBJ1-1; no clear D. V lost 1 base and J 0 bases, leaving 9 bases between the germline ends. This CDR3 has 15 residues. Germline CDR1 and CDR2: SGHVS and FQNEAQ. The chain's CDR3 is CASSLVGPMNTEAFF. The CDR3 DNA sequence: TGTGCCAGCAGCTTAGTTGGTCCTATGAACACTGAAGCTTTCTTT.

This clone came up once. In nucleotides, the CDR3 is TGTGCCAGCAGCGCCTACAGGGTTACCTACGAGCAGTACTTC. This encodes CASSAYRVTYEQYF. The V gene is TRBV28, the J gene TRBJ2-7, with D maybe TRBD1 (6 bases). The germline V gene has CDR1 MDHEN and CDR2 SYDVKM. Trimming stripped 6 bases from V and 2 bases from J, with 14 bases between. This CDR3 spans 14 amino acids.

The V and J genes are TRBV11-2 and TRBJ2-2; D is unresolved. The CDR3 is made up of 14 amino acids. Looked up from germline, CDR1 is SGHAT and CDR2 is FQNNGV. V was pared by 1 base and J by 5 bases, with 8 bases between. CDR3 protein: CASSLVPRTGELFF. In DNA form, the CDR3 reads TGTGCCAGCAGCTTAGTCCCGAGGACCGGGGAGCTGTTTTTT.

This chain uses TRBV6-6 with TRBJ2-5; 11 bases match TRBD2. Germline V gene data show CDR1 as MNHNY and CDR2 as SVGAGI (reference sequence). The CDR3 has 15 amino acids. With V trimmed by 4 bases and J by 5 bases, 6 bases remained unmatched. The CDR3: CASSSTSGSEETQYF. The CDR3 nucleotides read TGTGCCAGCAGTTCAACTAGCGGGAGTGAGGAGACCCAGTACTTC.

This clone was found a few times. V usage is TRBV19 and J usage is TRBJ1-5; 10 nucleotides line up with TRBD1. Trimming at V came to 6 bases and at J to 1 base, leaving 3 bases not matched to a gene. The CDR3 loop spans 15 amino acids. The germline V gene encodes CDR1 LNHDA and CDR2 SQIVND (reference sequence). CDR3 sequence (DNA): TGTGCCAGTAGATCGGGACAGGGGAGCAATCAGCCCCAGCATTTT. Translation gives CASRSGQGSNQPQHF.